The TCR beta chain described here comes from a study of T cell repertoires in cytomegalovirus infection. Trimming cost V 8 bases and J 3 bases, with 16 bases left between them. Germline CDR1 reads SGHRS; CDR2 reads YFSETQ. This CDR3 has 14 residues. This clonotype has just a few counts. Its antigen is unidentified. In TCRdb, the reads were re-called with MiXCR into one record per CDR3 protein. This sample has around 290,000 distinct CDR3 sequences, with roughly 24% found just once. Study-wide points: HLA-C-restricted CMV clonotypes gave the most frequent clonotype in two of eight donors. Pooled public TCR beta family frequency picked out CMV carriers with the relevant HLA.

The clonotype comes from a human donor in good health (CMV status not recorded). Some clones in this sample may be carry-over from other donors' samples. Sequencing was carried out using PBMCs. The V call is TRBV5-1, the J call TRBJ2-3; no clear D gene. This CDR3 is CASRIHAGTDTQYF. In DNA, the CDR3 is TGCGCCAGTCGAATACACGCCGGGACAGATACGCAGTATTTT.